This T cell receptor (beta chain) was recovered during a study of blood T cells in healthy people across ages. Study overall: Template-switching capture recovered about one barcoded beta molecule per two T cells.

It was with a sample-barcoded 5' primer and a J-beta primer mix that a second PCR of roughly 7 to 11 cycles was run. The study obtained at least 2.5 million CDR3-containing paired-end reads from every sample. MiXCR was run by TCRdb on the 5' RACE reads, yielding one entry per CDR3 protein. This sample has approximately 810,000 distinct CDR3 sequences, with around 36% found just once. Whole-study findings and limits: Roughly linear age-related decline in beta diversity appeared, significant by age approximately 43.

A note on this clonotype: Its specificity is not known.

Donors were healthy Caucasian individuals from Russia aged roughly 6 to 90. This TCR was sampled from a man between 18 and 29 years old in good health. The sample was blood.

The CDR3 region has the DNA TGCAGTGCTAGAAGGGGCAGCGATAACAATCAGCCCCAGCATTTT. Translating gives CSARRGSDNNQPQHF. The chain recombines TRBV20-1 with TRBJ1-5; D possibly corresponds to TRBD1 (5 bases). CDR1 and CDR2 (germline): DFQATT, SNEGSKA (reference sequence). The CDR3 contains 15 residues. V was clipped by 2 bases and J by 3 bases, with 14 bases between them.